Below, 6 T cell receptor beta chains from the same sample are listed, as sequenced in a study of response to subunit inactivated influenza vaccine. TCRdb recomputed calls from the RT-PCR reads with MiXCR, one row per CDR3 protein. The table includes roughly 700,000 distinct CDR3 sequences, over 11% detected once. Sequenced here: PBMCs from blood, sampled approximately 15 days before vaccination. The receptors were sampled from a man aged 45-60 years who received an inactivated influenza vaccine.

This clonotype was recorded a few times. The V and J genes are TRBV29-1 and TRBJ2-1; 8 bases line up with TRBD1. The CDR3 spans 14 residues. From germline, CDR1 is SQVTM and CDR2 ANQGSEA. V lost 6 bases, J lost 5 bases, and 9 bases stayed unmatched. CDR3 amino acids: CSVPFDRGDNEQFF. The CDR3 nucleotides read TGCAGCGTGCCCTTTGACAGGGGTGACAATGAGCAGTTCTTC.

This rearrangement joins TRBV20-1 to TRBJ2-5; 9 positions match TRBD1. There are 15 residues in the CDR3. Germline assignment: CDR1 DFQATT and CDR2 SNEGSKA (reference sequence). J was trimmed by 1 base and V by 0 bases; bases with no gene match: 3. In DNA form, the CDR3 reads TGCAGTGCTAGAGATGGGGACAGGGTCCAAGAGACCCAGTACTTC. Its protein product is CSARDGDRVQETQYF.

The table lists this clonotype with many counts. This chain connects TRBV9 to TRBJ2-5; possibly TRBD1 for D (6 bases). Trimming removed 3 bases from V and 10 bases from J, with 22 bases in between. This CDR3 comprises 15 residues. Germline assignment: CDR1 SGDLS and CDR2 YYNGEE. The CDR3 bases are TGTGCCAGCAGCGCGGCCGGGACAACCATCAAGGACCAGTACTTC. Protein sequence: CASSAAGTTIKDQYF.

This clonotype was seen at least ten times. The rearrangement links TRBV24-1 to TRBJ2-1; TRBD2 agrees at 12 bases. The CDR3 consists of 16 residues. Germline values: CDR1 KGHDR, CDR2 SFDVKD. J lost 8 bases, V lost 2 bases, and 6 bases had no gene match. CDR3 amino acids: CATSDSPSGRVDEQFF. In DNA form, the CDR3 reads TGTGCCACCAGTGATTCCCCTAGCGGGAGGGTCGATGAGCAGTTCTTC.

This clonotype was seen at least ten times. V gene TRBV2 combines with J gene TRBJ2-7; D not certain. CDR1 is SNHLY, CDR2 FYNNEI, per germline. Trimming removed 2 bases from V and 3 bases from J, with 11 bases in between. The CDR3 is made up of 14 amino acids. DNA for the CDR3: TGTGCCAGCAGTGAATTCCCTAGTTTCTACGAGCAGTACTTC. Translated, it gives CASSEFPSFYEQYF.

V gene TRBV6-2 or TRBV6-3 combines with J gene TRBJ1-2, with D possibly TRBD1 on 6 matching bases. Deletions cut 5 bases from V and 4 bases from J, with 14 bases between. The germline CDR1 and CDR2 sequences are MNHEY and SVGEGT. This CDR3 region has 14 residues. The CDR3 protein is CASSTTQGSYGYTF. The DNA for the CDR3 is TGTGCCAGCAGTACTACTCAGGGGAGCTATGGCTACACCTTC.